The 4 T cell receptor beta chains below come from one sample, sequenced in a study of blood T cells in healthy people across ages. A J-beta primer mix and a sample-barcoded 5' primer were used in a second PCR of roughly 6 to 12 cycles. TCRdb itself ran the 5' RACE reads through MiXCR, one entry per CDR3 protein. The data show over a million distinct CDR3 sequences, about 43% seen once. Sequencing was performed on blood. The origin of the receptors is a woman younger than 30 in good health.

V gene TRBV20-1 combines with J gene TRBJ2-7; D might be TRBD2 (5 bases). CDR1 is DFQATT, CDR2 SNEGSKA, per germline (reference sequence). V was shortened by 0 bases and J by 5 bases, with 8 bases between the two germline ends. This CDR3 spans 12 amino acids. CDR3 sequence reads: CSARDNSDEQYF. DNA of the CDR3: TGCAGTGCTAGAGATAATAGCGACGAGCAGTACTTC.

The chain links TRBV11-2 to TRBJ1-1; D gene unclear. Germline CDR1 and CDR2: SGHAT and FQNNGV. The germline V and J ends were trimmed by 6 bases and 2 bases, with 13 bases remaining between them. This CDR3 contains 14 residues. In DNA form, the CDR3 reads TGTGCCAGCAGTTTTTCCGACGGAAACACTGAAGCTTTCTTT. Translated: CASSFSDGNTEAFF.

This chain uses TRBV6-1 with TRBJ2-1, with 11 bases aligning to TRBD2. The ends lost 2 bases at V and 4 bases at J; junction bases unmatched: 4. This CDR3 region has 16 residues. Germline V gene sequence: CDR1 MNHNS, CDR2 SASEGT. CDR3 region: CASSELAGGRYNEQFF. CDR3 sequence (DNA): TGTGCCAGCAGTGAATTAGCGGGGGGGCGGTACAATGAGCAGTTCTTC.

The chain employs TRBV7-2 and TRBJ2-3; the match to TRBD2 covers 12 bases. Losses at the gene ends were 2 bases for V and 2 bases for J; bases not matched to a gene: 8. The CDR3 spans 18 residues. The germline CDR1 and CDR2 sequences are SGHTA and FQGNSA. CDR3 protein: CASSLFPGLAGHTDTQYF. The CDR3 DNA is TGTGCCAGCAGCTTATTTCCTGGACTAGCGGGGCACACAGATACGCAGTATTTT.